A single sample gave rise to the 8 T cell receptor beta chains below, sequenced in a study of cytomegalovirus exposure and HLA in healthy donors. PCR employed 60 Vbeta and 13 Jbeta primers. Profiling relied on immunoSEQ multiplex PCR, and the TCRdb table lists in-frame clones only, not all of them. The data show fewer than 300,000 clones, over 70% seen once. The sequenced sample consisted of PBMCs. The receptor set was obtained from a girl aged 2 to 10 in good health and CMV-seronegative.

V gene TRBV6-5 combines with J gene TRBJ1-1, with D maybe TRBD1 (5 bases). This CDR3 is 12 amino acids long. Per the germline V gene, CDR1 is MNHEY and CDR2 is SVGAGI. The V end was cut by 4 bases, the J end by 9 bases, with 12 bases between. The CDR3 DNA is TGTGCCAGCAGTTTGGGGCTGGGGAAAGCTTTCTTT. Protein product: CASSLGLGKAFF.

The rearrangement uses TRBV6-5 and TRBJ1-1, with 8 bases lining up with TRBD1. V shed 2 bases and J 6 bases; nucleotides not matched to a gene: 2. Looked up from germline, CDR1 is MNHEY and CDR2 is SVGAGI. The CDR3 is 13 residues long. The CDR3 region has the DNA TGTGCCAGCAGTTACAGGACAGGGTCTGAAGCTTTCTTT. It yields the protein CASSYRTGSEAFF.

V usage is TRBV6-4 and J usage is TRBJ2-3; TRBD2 matches at 10 bases. Losses at the gene ends were 3 bases for V and 0 bases for J; bases not matched to a gene: 0. Germline values: CDR1 MRHNA, CDR2 SNTAGT. This CDR3 has 15 amino acids. CDR3 DNA sequence: TGTGCCAGCAGTGAAGCGGGGGGGAGCACAGATACGCAGTATTTT. Amino acid sequence: CASSEAGGSTDTQYF.

V and J are TRBV4-1 and TRBJ1-5; TRBD1 might be the D (6 bases). V lost 1 base and J lost 6, with 16 bases in between. This CDR3 comprises 16 residues. Germline CDR1 MGHRA, CDR2 YSYEKL. CDR3: CASSQVLTGLAQPQHF. The CDR3 DNA reads TGCGCCAGCAGCCAAGTTCTTACAGGGCTTGCTCAGCCCCAGCATTTT.

This rearrangement joins TRBV5-1 to TRBJ2-1; 9 bases agree with TRBD2. Trimming cost V 7 bases and J 12 bases; bases outside gene matches: 14. CDR1 is SGHRS, CDR2 YFSETQ, per germline. The CDR3 has 14 residues. The CDR3 loop is CASAGGTTGHGQFF. The CDR3 DNA is TGCGCCAGCGCGGGGGGGACGACGGGGCATGGGCAGTTCTTC.

This sequence joins TRBV6-4 and TRBJ1-1, with 8 nucleotides matching TRBD1. V trimming: 6 bases; J trimming: 11 bases; junction bases outside the gene matches: 32. CDR3 length: 20 amino acids. Germline V gene lookup returns CDR1 MRHNA and CDR2 SNTAGT. The CDR3 protein is CASRIPSSSRTGSGLWEAFF. The CDR3 DNA follows: TGTGCCAGCAGGATCCCCTCATCAAGCCGGACAGGGTCGGGATTGTGGGAGGCTTTCTTT.

This clone was observed a single time. The V call is TRBV6-5, the J call TRBJ1-2; D might be TRBD1 (6 bases). CDR1 is MNHEY, CDR2 SVGAGI, per germline. This CDR3 spans 13 amino acids. The germline V and J ends were trimmed by 4 bases and 4 bases, with 10 bases remaining between them. The CDR3 bases are TGTGCCAGCAGTTTGGGACACCGCTATGGCTACACCTTC. This sequence encodes CASSLGHRYGYTF.

Written as DNA, the CDR3 is TGTGCCAGCAGCTTTGGGCTAGCGGGGAGATACAATGAGCAGTTCTTC. It translates to CASSFGLAGRYNEQFF. This chain joins TRBV11-3 and TRBJ2-1, with 9 bases fitting TRBD2. Germline loops: CDR1 SGHNT, CDR2 YENEEA. V gave up 3 bases and J gave up 4 bases; unmatched junction bases: 7. The CDR3 totals 16 residues.